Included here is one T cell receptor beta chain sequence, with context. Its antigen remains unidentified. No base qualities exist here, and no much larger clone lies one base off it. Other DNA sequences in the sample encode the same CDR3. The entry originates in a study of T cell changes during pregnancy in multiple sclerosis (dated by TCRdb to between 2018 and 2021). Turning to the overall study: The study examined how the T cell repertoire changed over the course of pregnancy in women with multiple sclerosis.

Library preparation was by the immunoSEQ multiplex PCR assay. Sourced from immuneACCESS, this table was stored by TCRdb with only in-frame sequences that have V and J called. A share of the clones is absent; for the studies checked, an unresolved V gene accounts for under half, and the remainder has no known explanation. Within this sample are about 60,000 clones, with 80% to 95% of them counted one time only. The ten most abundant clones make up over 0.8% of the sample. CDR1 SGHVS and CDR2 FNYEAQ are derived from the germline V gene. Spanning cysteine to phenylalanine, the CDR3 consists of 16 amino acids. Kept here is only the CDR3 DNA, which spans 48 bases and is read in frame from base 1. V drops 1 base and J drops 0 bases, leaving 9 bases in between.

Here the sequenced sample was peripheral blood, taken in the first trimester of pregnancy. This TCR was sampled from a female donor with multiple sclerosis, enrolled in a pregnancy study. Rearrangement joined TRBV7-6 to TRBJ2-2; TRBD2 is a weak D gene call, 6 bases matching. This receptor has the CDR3 CASSLEVAANTGELFF. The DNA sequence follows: TGTGCCAGCAGCTTAGAGGTAGCGGCGAACACCGGGGAGCTGTTTTTT.